This TCR beta chain stems from a study of blood T cell repertoires in COVID-19. Study details: Some COVID-19 samples were acute and others convalescent; all came from the United States, Italy and Spain.

The germline V gene has CDR1 LNHDA and CDR2 SQIVND (reference sequence). CDR3 length equals 15 residues. The V end lost 3 bases, the J end lost 4 bases, and 12 bases lay between the germline ends. Methods used by the authors: Amplifying reference gene primers gave estimates of nucleated cell counts. Sequencing was performed with immunoSEQ multiplex PCR; in TCRdb, only in-frame clones are kept and a portion is missing. Clonal size and the V and J genes are those of that table, whereas D and trimming came from the DNA. The top ten hold approximately 4.3% of the sample, which has 150,000 or so clones, roughly 87% seen once. Exposed participants came across a COVID-19 case within 2 weeks before study entry.

Sample: PBMCs or T cells enriched from blood (not recorded which). This chain joins TRBV19 and TRBJ1-4; D may be TRBD1 (6 bases). The sequence was collected from a woman aged 40-49 years who had been exposed to COVID-19. CDR3 protein: CASSIQTGYNEKLFF. In DNA, the CDR3 is TGTGCCAGTAGTATTCAGACAGGATATAATGAAAAACTGTTTTTT.